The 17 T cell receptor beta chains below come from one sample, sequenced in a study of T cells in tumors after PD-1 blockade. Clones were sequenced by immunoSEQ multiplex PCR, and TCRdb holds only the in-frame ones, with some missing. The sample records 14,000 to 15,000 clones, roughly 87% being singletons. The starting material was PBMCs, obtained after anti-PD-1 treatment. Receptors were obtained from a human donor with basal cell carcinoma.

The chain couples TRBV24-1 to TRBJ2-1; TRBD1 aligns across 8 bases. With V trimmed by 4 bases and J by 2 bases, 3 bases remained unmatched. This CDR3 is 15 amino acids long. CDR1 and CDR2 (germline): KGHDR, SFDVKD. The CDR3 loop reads CATSDQTGAYNEQFF. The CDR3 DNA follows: TGTGCCACCAGTGACCAGACAGGGGCCTACAATGAGCAGTTCTTC.

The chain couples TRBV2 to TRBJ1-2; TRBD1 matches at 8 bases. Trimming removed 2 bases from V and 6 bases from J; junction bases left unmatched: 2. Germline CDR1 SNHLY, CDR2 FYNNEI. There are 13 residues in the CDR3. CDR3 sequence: CASSEQGAHGYTF. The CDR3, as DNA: TGTGCCAGCAGTGAACAGGGGGCACATGGCTACACCTTC.

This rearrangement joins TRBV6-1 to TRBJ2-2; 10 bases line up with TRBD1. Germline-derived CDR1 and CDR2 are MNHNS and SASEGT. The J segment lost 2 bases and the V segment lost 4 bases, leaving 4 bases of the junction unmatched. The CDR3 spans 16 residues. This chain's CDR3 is CASSGGQGRNTGELFF. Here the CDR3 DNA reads TGTGCCAGCAGTGGGGGACAGGGGCGAAACACCGGGGAGCTGTTTTTT.

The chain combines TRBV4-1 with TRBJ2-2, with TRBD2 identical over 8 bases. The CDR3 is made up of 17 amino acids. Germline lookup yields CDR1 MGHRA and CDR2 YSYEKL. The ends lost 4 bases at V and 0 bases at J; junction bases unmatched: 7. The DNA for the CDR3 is TGCGCCAGCAGCCCCCGGGGTAGCGGGGCGAACACCGGGGAGCTGTTTTTT. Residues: CASSPRGSGANTGELFF.

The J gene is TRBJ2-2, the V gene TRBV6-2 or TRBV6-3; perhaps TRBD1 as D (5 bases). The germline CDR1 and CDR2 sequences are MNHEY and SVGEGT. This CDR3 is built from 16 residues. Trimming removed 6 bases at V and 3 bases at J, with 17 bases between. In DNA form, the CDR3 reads TGTGCCAGCAGCTCGAGACAGACCGCGGACACCGGGGAGCTGTTTTTT. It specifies CASSSRQTADTGELFF.

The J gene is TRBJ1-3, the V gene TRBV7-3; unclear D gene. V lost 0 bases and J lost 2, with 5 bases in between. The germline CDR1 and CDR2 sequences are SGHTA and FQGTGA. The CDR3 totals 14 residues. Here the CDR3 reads CASSLTGPGNTIYF. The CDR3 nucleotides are TGTGCCAGCAGCTTAACAGGGCCTGGAAACACCATATATTTT.

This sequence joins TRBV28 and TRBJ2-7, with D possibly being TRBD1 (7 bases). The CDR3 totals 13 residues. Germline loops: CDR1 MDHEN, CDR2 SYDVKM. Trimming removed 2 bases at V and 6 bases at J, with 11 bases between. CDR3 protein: CASSLGQEGEQYF. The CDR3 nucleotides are TGTGCCAGCAGTTTAGGACAGGAGGGCGAGCAGTACTTC.

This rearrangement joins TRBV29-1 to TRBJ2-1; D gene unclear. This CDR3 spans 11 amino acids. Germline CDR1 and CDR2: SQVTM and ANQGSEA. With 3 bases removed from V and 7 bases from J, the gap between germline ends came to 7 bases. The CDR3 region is CSVDRANEQFF. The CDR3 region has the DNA TGCAGCGTTGATCGGGCAAATGAGCAGTTCTTC.

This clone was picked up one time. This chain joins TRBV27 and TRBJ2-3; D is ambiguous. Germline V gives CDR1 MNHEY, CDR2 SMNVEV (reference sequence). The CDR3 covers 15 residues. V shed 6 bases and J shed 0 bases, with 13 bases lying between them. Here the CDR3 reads CASRSEYWSTDTQYF. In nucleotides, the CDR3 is TGTGCCAGCAGATCCGAATATTGGAGCACAGATACGCAGTATTTT.

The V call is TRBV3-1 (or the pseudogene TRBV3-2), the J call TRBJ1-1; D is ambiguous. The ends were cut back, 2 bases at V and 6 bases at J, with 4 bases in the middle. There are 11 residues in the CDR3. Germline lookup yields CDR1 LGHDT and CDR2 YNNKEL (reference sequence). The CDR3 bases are TGTGCCAGCAGCCAATTCTCTGAAGCTTTCTTT. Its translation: CASSQFSEAFF.

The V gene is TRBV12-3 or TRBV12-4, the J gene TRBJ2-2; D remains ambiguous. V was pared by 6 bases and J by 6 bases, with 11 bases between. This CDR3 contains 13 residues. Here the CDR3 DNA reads TGTGCCAGCAGCCCACTTACCTCCGGGGAGCTGTTTTTT. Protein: CASSPLTSGELFF.

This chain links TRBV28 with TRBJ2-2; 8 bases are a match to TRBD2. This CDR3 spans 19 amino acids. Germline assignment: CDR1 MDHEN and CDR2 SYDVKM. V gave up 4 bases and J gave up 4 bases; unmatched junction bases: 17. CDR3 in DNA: TGTGCCAGCAGTTCGACTAGCGCGACCTCCTGGGGGGGCACCGGGGAGCTGTTTTTT. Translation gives CASSSTSATSWGGTGELFF.

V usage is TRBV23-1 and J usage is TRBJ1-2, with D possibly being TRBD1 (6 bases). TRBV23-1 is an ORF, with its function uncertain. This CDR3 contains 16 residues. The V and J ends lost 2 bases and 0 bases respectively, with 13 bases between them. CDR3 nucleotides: TGCGCCAGCAGTCAAAGTTCGGGACACTCTAACTATGGCTACACCTTC. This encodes CASSQSSGHSNYGYTF.

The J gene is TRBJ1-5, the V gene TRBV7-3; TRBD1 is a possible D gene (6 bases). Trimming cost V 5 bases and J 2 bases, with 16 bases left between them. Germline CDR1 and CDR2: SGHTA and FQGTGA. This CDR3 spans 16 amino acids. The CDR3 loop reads CASSPPRTVCNQPQHF. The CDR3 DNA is TGTGCCAGCAGCCCCCCGCGGACAGTTTGCAATCAGCCCCAGCATTTT.

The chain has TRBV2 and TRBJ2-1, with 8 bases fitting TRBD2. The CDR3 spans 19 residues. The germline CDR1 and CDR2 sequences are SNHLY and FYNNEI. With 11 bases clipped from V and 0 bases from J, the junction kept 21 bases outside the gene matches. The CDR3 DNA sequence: TGTGCCCGCTGTTACGGGGGGGGGCGGGTGGGGAGCTCCTACAATGAGCAGTTCTTC. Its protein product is CARCYGGGRVGSSYNEQFF.

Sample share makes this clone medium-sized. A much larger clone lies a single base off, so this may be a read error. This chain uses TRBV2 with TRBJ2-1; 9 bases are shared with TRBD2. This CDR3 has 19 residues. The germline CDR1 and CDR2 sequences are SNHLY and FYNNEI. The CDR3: CASCEGGAREGSSYNEQFF. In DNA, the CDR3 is TGTGCCAGCTGTGAAGGGGGGGCGCGGGAGGGGAGCTCCTACAATGAGCAGTTCTTC.

CDR3 sequence (DNA): TGCAGTGCTTGGGACGTGGAGACCCAGTACTTC. It is translated as CSAWDVETQYF. The rearrangement joins TRBV20-1 to TRBJ2-5; D assignment may be TRBD1 or TRBD2 (5 bases each). Deletions cut 5 bases from V and 5 bases from J, with 9 bases between. Per germline, CDR1 DFQATT and CDR2 SNEGSKA (reference sequence). This CDR3 region has 11 residues.